One sample yielded the 13 T cell receptor beta chains listed below, sequenced in a study of blood T cell repertoires in COVID-19. Data came from immunoSEQ multiplex PCR; TCRdb stores just in-frame clones and leaves some out. This sample has 300,000 to 450,000 clones, with about 90% found just once. The sample consisted of PBMCs or T cells enriched from blood (not recorded which). All receptors come from a woman younger than 45 who had recovered from COVID-19.

The chain employs TRBV11-3 and TRBJ1-3; D not resolved. Per germline, CDR1 SGHNT and CDR2 YENEEA. V lost 2 bases to trimming and J lost 0 bases, with 8 bases between them. This CDR3 is built from 15 residues. CDR3 loop: CASSLSGSSGNTIYF. DNA of the CDR3: TGTGCCAGCAGCTTATCTGGGAGCTCTGGAAACACCATATATTTT.

The genes are TRBV2 and TRBJ1-5, with D perhaps matching TRBD1 (5 bases). The V end lost 6 bases, the J end lost 4 bases, and 10 bases lay between the germline ends. Germline CDR1 SNHLY, CDR2 FYNNEI. This CDR3 has 13 amino acids. The CDR3 DNA reads as TGTGCCAGCAGCGGGGGGGATAATCAGCCCCAGCATTTT. It is translated as CASSGGDNQPQHF.

This clone came up a few times. Other DNA sequences from this sample encode an identical CDR3 as well. This rearrangement joins TRBV7-2 to TRBJ1-5, with D uncertain. Trimming stripped 2 bases from V and 2 bases from J, with 4 bases between. CDR3 length: 13 residues. CDR1 and CDR2 (germline): SGHTA, FQGNSA. The CDR3 protein is CASSLTGNQPQHF. For the CDR3, the DNA is TGTGCCAGCAGCTTAACAGGCAATCAGCCCCAGCATTTT.

The V and J genes are TRBV7-2 and TRBJ2-5, with 13 bases fitting TRBD2. Germline CDR1 and CDR2: SGHTA and FQGNSA. The CDR3 has 18 amino acids. J gave up 1 base and V 5 bases, and 10 bases lay outside the gene matches. CDR3: CASSRGLAGERLQETQYF. The CDR3, as DNA: TGTGCCAGCAGCCGTGGACTAGCGGGGGAGAGACTCCAAGAGACCCAGTACTTC.

The gene calls are TRBV6-2 or TRBV6-3 and TRBJ2-5; D is perhaps TRBD2 (6 bases). From germline, CDR1 is MNHEY and CDR2 SVGEGT. This CDR3 is built from 14 residues. The germline V and J ends were trimmed by 6 bases and 5 bases, with 16 bases remaining between them. For the CDR3, the DNA is TGTGCCAGCAGCGCAGCGGGCGGATTCGAGACCCAGTACTTC. It encodes CASSAAGGFETQYF.

The chain recombines TRBV7-9 with TRBJ1-2, with TRBD1 matching 8 bases. The germline CDR1 and CDR2 sequences are SEHNR and FQNEAQ (reference sequence). CDR3 length: 13 residues. The J segment lost 10 bases and the V segment lost 2 bases, leaving 6 bases of the junction unmatched. The CDR3 region is CASSLSGTGIYTF. The CDR3 nucleotides read TGTGCCAGCAGCTTATCCGGGACAGGCATCTACACCTTC.

There are a few counts of this clone. The rearrangement links TRBV5-1 to TRBJ1-5; 9 positions agree with TRBD1. The V segment lost 0 bases and the J segment 5 bases; nucleotides outside the gene matches: 6. CDR1 and CDR2 (germline): SGHRS, YFSETQ. The length of the CDR3 is 16 residues. The CDR3 DNA reads as TGCGCCAGCAGCTTGGAGGGGACAGGGTGGGATCAGCCCCAGCATTTT. It translates to CASSLEGTGWDQPQHF.

The chain has TRBV7-2 and TRBJ2-2; D may be TRBD2 (6 bases). The CDR3 consists of 16 residues. V dropped 5 bases and J dropped 6 bases, with 19 bases sitting between them. CDR1 is SGHTA, CDR2 FQGNSA, per germline. The CDR3 nucleotides are TGTGCCAGCAGCAAGACGGGGGTTTTGAGGGCCGGGGAGCTGTTTTTT. Amino acids: CASSKTGVLRAGELFF.

The chain joins TRBV30 to TRBJ1-1, with 8 bases matching TRBD1. Germline assignment: CDR1 GTSNPN and CDR2 SVGIG (reference sequence). CDR3 length: 14 residues. J gave up 6 bases and V 0 bases, and 6 bases lay outside the gene matches. The CDR3 sequence is CAWSVLQGEAEAFF. CDR3 sequence (DNA): TGTGCCTGGAGTGTACTACAGGGGGAGGCTGAAGCTTTCTTT.

V gene TRBV5-4 combines with J gene TRBJ1-1; D ambiguous. V was clipped by 0 bases and J by 5 bases, with 14 bases between them. This CDR3 spans 15 amino acids. CDR1 is SGHNT, CDR2 YYREEE, per germline (reference sequence). CDR3 bases: TGTGCCAGCAGCTTGGGGAACGGGGTTGGGACTGAAGCTTTCTTT. This codes for CASSLGNGVGTEAFF.

The chain joins TRBV7-9 to TRBJ2-7, with D perhaps matching TRBD1 (6 bases). Germline V lookup: CDR1 SEHNR, CDR2 FQNEAQ (reference sequence). Trimming left V 4 bases short and J 4 bases short, with 14 bases between. The CDR3 runs 14 residues. DNA of the CDR3: TGTGCCAGCAGCTCCTCAAACCAGGGGTACGAGCAGTACTTC. It translates to CASSSSNQGYEQYF.

This clone appeared a single time. This chain connects TRBV7-2 to TRBJ1-3; no clear D. This CDR3 is built from 11 residues. V was cut by 6 bases and J by 8 bases, with 8 bases left in between. CDR1 is SGHTA and CDR2 is FQGNSA in the germline V gene. CDR3 DNA: TGTGCCAGCAGACGGGAATACACCATATATTTT. Its translation: CASRREYTIYF.

The V gene is TRBV4-1, the J gene TRBJ1-1; 10 bases are shared with TRBD1. The CDR3 length is 16 residues. Per germline, CDR1 MGHRA and CDR2 YSYEKL. V shed 3 bases and J 1 base; nucleotides not matched to a gene: 5. In nucleotides, the CDR3 is TGCGCCAGCAGCCAGGACAGGGGGGCTACGAACACTGAAGCTTTCTTT. This encodes CASSQDRGATNTEAFF.